This record concerns one T cell receptor beta chain sequence. The antigen is undetermined. The data were taken from a study of T cell responses to AZD1222 COVID-19 vaccine. Findings and limits, study-wide: Increases in Spike-specific TCR breadth and depth were seen after two AZD1222 doses. Sampling captured repertoires only after the peak T cell response.

Sequencing was performed with immunoSEQ multiplex PCR; in TCRdb, only in-frame clones are kept and a portion is missing. The sample yields 210,000 or so clones, about 92% seen once. The source was peripheral blood, collected on day 0 of MenACWY control vaccination. This sequence originates from an adult in good health.

CDR3 amino acids: CASTISARVYNSPLHF. The CDR3, as DNA: TGTGCCAGCACCATCTCCGCCAGGGTCTATAATTCACCCCTCCACTTT. The genes are TRBV28 and TRBJ1-6, with D possibly being TRBD1 (5 bases). CDR3 length equals 16 residues. Trimming took off 7 bases at V and 3 bases at J, with 16 bases between the two ends. Germline CDR1 reads MDHEN; CDR2 reads SYDVKM.